The sequence of this TCR beta chain was determined in a study of blood T cells in healthy people across ages. This clonotype was counted between two and nine times. Its matching antigen is unknown. V lost 3 bases to trimming and J lost 1 base; unmatched junction nucleotides: 7. The CDR3 extends over 16 amino acids. The germline V gene has CDR1 KGHSH and CDR2 LQKENI. Primed by a sample-barcoded 5' primer and a J-beta primer mix, a second PCR proceeded for 7 to 11 cycles. TCRdb processed the 5' RACE reads anew with MiXCR; each CDR3 protein has one entry. The sample holds fewer than 950,000 distinct CDR3 sequences, about 36% seen once. Study-wide points: CMV infection status of these donors was not known. Roughly linearly, TCR beta diversity per million T cells fell as age increased.

Extraction of total RNA produced a minimum of 5 micrograms from each sample. Sequenced: blood. This sequence originates from a man younger than 35 in good health. V is TRBV18 and J is TRBJ1-1, with 8 bases lining up with TRBD1. This chain's CDR3 is CASSPSQGASNTEAFF. DNA for the CDR3: TGTGCCAGCTCACCGTCGCAGGGGGCTTCGAACACTGAAGCTTTCTTT. Drawing the rest from reference TRBV18 and TRBJ1-1, the complete variable domain is NAGVMQNPRHLVRRRGQEARLRCSPMKGHSHVYWYRQLPEEGLKFMVYLQKENIIDESGMPKERFSAEFPKEGPSILRIQQVVRGDSAAYFCASSPSQGASNTEAFFGQGTRLTVV.